Listed below are T cell receptor beta chains from one sample, sequenced in a study of regulatory T cells in long-lasting Graves disease. MiXCR, run by TCRdb on the multiplex PCR reads, gives a single entry per CDR3 protein. The repertoire includes roughly 450,000 distinct CDR3 sequences, 20% to 25% of them detected once, and over 7.5% sits in the top ten. The sequencing used peripheral blood mononuclear cells (PBMCs), collected when the disease was refractory, from a patient treated with antithyroid drugs. Every receptor here comes from a female donor with Graves disease. Both conserved end residues are part of each CDR3. A D gene is named only where the DNA matches it firmly. The size field is filled for only some rows; it gives once, few, many or a size class.

j_call,clone_size,d_call,v_call,cdr3_nt,cdr3_aa
TRBJ1-4,many,TRBD1,TRBV5-1,TGTGCCAGCAGTCCGGGACAGGGTCGCGAAAAACTGTTTTTT,CASSPGQGREKLFF
TRBJ1-1,many,TRBD1,TRBV5-5,TGTGCCAGCAGTAGACAGGGAGGGACTGAAGCTTTCTTT,CASSRQGGTEAFF
TRBJ2-4,few,TRBD2,TRBV6-1,TGTGCCAGCAAGGGGACTAGCGGGAGGTTCGCCAAAAACATTCAGTACTTC,CASKGTSGRFAKNIQYF
TRBJ2-1,few,-,TRBV25-1,TGTGCCAGCAGCAAGGACACCCCCCGTGGGAATGAGCAGTTCTTC,CASSKDTPRGNEQFF
TRBJ2-7,many,TRBD2,TRBV2,TGTGCCAGCAGTTACTCGCCGGGACTAGCGTTACCCTACGAGCAGTACTTC,CASSYSPGLALPYEQYF
TRBJ2-1,few,-,TRBV7-9,TGTGCCAGCAGCACCACGCTCACCCGACTAGGGGGCGGGTACAATGAGCAGTTCTTC,CASSTTLTRLGGGYNEQFF
TRBJ1-5,many,-,TRBV6-7,TGTGCCAGCAGTCACGGATGGACAGTGAATAGCAATCAGCCCCAGCATTTT,CASSHGWTVNSNQPQHF
TRBJ1-6,many,TRBD1,TRBV7-3,TGTGCCAGCAGTCGCACAGCCCCAGGGGGCTATAATTCACCCCTCCACTTT,CASSRTAPGGYNSPLHF
TRBJ1-1,many,-,TRBV7-2,TGTGCCAGCAGCGAATACACTGAAGCTTTCTTT,CASSEYTEAFF
TRBJ2-7,many,TRBD1,TRBV7-9,TGTGCCAGCAGCACCACCGGGACAGCCTACTACGAGCAGTACTTC,CASSTTGTAYYEQYF
TRBJ1-3,-,-,TRBV11-1,TGTGCCAGCAGCTTAGCCCGGGGACTCGCTGGAAACACCATATATTTT,CASSLARGLAGNTIYF
TRBJ2-1,once,TRBD2,TRBV7-6,TGTGCCAGCAGCTTCTCCGGGAGGCACTCCTACAATGAGCAGTTCTTC,CASSFSGRHSYNEQFF
TRBJ2-5,-,TRBD2,TRBV7-2,TGTGCCAGCAGCTTAGTGGCAGGACTAGCCCAGCACCAAGAGACCCAGTACTTC,CASSLVAGLAQHQETQYF
TRBJ2-2,many,TRBD2,TRBV3-1,TGTGCCAGCAGCCAAGGCGTCTGGACTAGCGGCCAGCGGGAGCTGTTTTTT,CASSQGVWTSGQRELFF
TRBJ2-7,-,-,TRBV12-3/TRBV12-4,TGTGCCAGCAGTCCTGGGACCTGCGAGCAGTACTTC,CASSPGTCEQYF
TRBJ2-2,-,-,TRBV6-1,TGTGCCAGCAGTGATTTATACCCCGGGGAGCTGTTTTTT,CASSDLYPGELFF
TRBJ1-1,-,-,TRBV29-1,TGCAGCGTTGACGACAGGATGGACACTGAAGCTTTCTTT,CSVDDRMDTEAFF
TRBJ2-1,few,TRBD2,TRBV7-6,TGTGCCAGCAGCTTAGTAAATGCGGGAGAGTCCTCCTACAATGAGCAGTTCTTC,CASSLVNAGESSYNEQFF
TRBJ2-1,-,TRBD2,TRBV20-1,TGCAGTGCCAAGGAGGCTAGCGGGAGAATTTACAATGAGCAGTTCTTC,CSAKEASGRIYNEQFF
TRBJ1-1,few,-,TRBV19,TGTGCCAGTAGTATAGGGGCGGGCACTGAAGCTTTCTTT,CASSIGAGTEAFF
TRBJ2-5,many,-,TRBV27,TGTGCCAGCAGTCCCCTTGAGAGGACCCAAGAGACCCAGTACTTC,CASSPLERTQETQYF
TRBJ1-4,many,-,TRBV28,TGTGCCAGCAGTTTTTCTGAAAAACTGTTTTTT,CASSFSEKLFF
TRBJ1-4,-,-,TRBV5-6,TGTGCCAGCAGCTTGGGTGGGACTGGGAGAAAACTGTTTTTT,CASSLGGTGRKLFF
TRBJ1-1,few,-,TRBV6-1,TGTGCCAGCCTAGACCCAGGGAACACTGAAGCTTTCTTT,CASLDPGNTEAFF
TRBJ2-2,many,-,TRBV12-3/TRBV12-4,TGTGCCAGCAGTTTCAAGGGAGTTTCTGCCGGGGAGCTGTTTTTT,CASSFKGVSAGELFF
TRBJ2-3,-,TRBD2,TRBV3-1,TGTGCCAGCAGTCAGGGACTAGCGCACACAGATACGCAGTATTTT,CASSQGLAHTDTQYF
TRBJ2-3,few,-,TRBV2,TGTGCCAGCAGTCTTCTTACAGCGTCTAGCACAGATACGCAGTATTTT,CASSLLTASSTDTQYF
TRBJ1-3,-,-,TRBV4-1,TGCGCCAGCAGCCCCGGGACACTCTCTGGAAACACCATATATTTT,CASSPGTLSGNTIYF
TRBJ2-6,many,TRBD2,TRBV27,TGTGCCAGCAGTTTATTGGGCCTCCAGGGACTATCCCCCTCTGGGGCCAACGTCCTGACTTTC,CASSLLGLQGLSPSGANVLTF
TRBJ2-7,few,-,TRBV30,TGTGCCTGGATGAGGCCGGGCTCCCACGAGCAGTACTTC,CAWMRPGSHEQYF
TRBJ1-1,few,TRBD1,TRBV19,TGTGCCAGTAGCGACAGGGTTCGGGACACTGAAGCTTTCTTT,CASSDRVRDTEAFF
TRBJ2-2,many,-,TRBV6-1,TGTGCCAGCAGGAGAAGGGGGTGGGACACCGGGGAGCTGTTTTTT,CASRRRGWDTGELFF
TRBJ2-5,few,-,TRBV5-1,TGCGCCAGCAGGATTACGCATGAGGGACTTACAGAGACCCAGTACTTC,CASRITHEGLTETQYF
TRBJ2-7,few,TRBD2,TRBV6-1,TGTGCCACCAGTAGCGGGACCCTCGAGCAGTACTTC,CATSSGTLEQYF
TRBJ2-3,-,-,TRBV7-6,TGTGCCAGCAGCCCCAGTCCTTCTAGCACAGATACGCAGTATTTT,CASSPSPSSTDTQYF
TRBJ2-5,many,-,TRBV30,TGTGCCTGGAGTCATCGAGAGGGAGAGACCCAGTACTTC,CAWSHREGETQYF
TRBJ1-1,-,-,TRBV6-2/TRBV6-3,TGTGCCAGCAGTTATTCGTCAGTGAACACTGAAGCTTTCTTT,CASSYSSVNTEAFF
TRBJ1-1,many,-,TRBV30,TGTGCCTGGAACCCAGGCTTCAACACTGAAGCTTTCTTT,CAWNPGFNTEAFF
TRBJ1-1,many,-,TRBV29-1,TGCAGCGTTGAACCTGGGGTCACTGAAGCTTTCTTT,CSVEPGVTEAFF
TRBJ2-7,many,-,TRBV27,TGTGCCAGCAGCGAGACTACCTCCTACGAGCAGTACTTC,CASSETTSYEQYF
TRBJ1-1,-,-,TRBV20-1,TGCAGTGCTCCCCTGAACACTGAAGCTTTCTTT,CSAPLNTEAFF
TRBJ2-7,many,-,TRBV7-9,TGTGCCAGCAGCACGCCGACAGTCTCCTACGAGCAGTACTTC,CASSTPTVSYEQYF
TRBJ1-1,few,-,TRBV5-1,TGCGCCAGCAGCTTGGATCCGGGGTACACTGAAGCTTTCTTT,CASSLDPGYTEAFF
TRBJ2-6,few,-,TRBV28,TGTGCCAGCAGTTTGGCCCCATCCGGGGCCAACGTCCTGACTTTC,CASSLAPSGANVLTF
TRBJ2-7,-,-,TRBV7-9,TGTGCCAGCAGCTTCGGGGCAGGGAAGGTCGAGCAGTACTTC,CASSFGAGKVEQYF
TRBJ2-7,many,-,TRBV12-3/TRBV12-4,TGTGCCAGCAGTTTTTTCCCTTGGGCGCAGACCTACGAGCAGTACTTC,CASSFFPWAQTYEQYF
TRBJ1-1,many,-,TRBV30,TGTGCCTGGTCGGAGGGGGGCTCTGAAGCTTTCTTT,CAWSEGGSEAFF
TRBJ1-6,many,TRBD1,TRBV28,TGTGCCAGCAGTTTTACGTCGCCGACAGGGAGTAATAATTCACCCCTCCACTTT,CASSFTSPTGSNNSPLHF
TRBJ2-1,-,TRBD2,TRBV7-9,TGTGCCAGCAGCTTAGTTGGTAGCGGGATGTACAATGAGCAGTTCTTC,CASSLVGSGMYNEQFF
TRBJ2-7,many,-,TRBV7-6,TGTGCCAGCAGCTTAGATGGGGGGCCAACCTACGAGCAGTACTTC,CASSLDGGPTYEQYF
TRBJ1-1,-,TRBD1,TRBV4-1,TGCGCCAGCAGCCAAGGATTGGGGACAGGGGCCACTGAAGCTTTCTTT,CASSQGLGTGATEAFF
TRBJ2-4,-,-,TRBV5-1,TGCGCCAGCAGCGGAGGGGGATGGATGAACATTCAGTACTTC,CASSGGGWMNIQYF
TRBJ2-7,-,-,TRBV30,TGTGCCTGGAGTGTACGAGGTTCCTACGAGCAGTACTTC,CAWSVRGSYEQYF